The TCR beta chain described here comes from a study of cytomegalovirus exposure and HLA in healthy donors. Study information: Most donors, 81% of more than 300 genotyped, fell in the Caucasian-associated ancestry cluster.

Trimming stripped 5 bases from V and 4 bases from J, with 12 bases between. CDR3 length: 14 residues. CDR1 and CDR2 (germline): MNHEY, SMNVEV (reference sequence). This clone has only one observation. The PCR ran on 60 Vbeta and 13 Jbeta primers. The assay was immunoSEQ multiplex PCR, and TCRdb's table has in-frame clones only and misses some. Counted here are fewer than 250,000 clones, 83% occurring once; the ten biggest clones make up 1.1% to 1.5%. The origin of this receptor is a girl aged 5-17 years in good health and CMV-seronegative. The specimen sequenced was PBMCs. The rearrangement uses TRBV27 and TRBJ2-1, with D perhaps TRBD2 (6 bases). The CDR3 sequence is CASSTRGRYNEQFF. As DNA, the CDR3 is TGTGCCAGCAGTACTCGGGGGAGATACAATGAGCAGTTCTTC.